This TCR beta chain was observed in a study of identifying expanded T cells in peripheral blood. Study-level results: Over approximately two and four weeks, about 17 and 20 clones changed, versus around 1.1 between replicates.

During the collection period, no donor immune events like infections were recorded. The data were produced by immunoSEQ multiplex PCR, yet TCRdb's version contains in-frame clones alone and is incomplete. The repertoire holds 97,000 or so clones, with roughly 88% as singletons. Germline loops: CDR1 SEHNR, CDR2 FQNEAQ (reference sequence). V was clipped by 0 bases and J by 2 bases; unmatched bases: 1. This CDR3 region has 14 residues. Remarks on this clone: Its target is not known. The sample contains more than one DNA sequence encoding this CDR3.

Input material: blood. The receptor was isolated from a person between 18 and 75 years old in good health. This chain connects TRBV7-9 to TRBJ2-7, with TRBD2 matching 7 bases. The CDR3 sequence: CASSLAGGAYEQYF. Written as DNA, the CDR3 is TGTGCCAGCAGCTTAGCTGGGGGGGCCTACGAGCAGTACTTC.